This TCR beta chain was recovered during a study of long-term antiretroviral therapy in people with HIV (dated by TCRdb to between 2020 and 2023). For the study in its entirety: Collection of the earliest samples took place about a decade ahead of the 2015 WHO recommendation for immediate ART, at a time when ART was typically delayed until CD4 counts fell. This retrospective serial study examined whether starting ART and sustained HIV suppression were associated with changes in the composition and diversity of the TRB repertoire in peripheral blood. A total of 150 to 200 cryopreserved PBMC samples came from a few dozen adults with confirmed HIV infection and were collected serially over a mean of roughly six years (range 1-12). About 35% of the 30 participants with HIV were female. No cross-contamination during QIAcube processing was seen in test extractions of a monoclonal T-cell line run alongside 30 to 35 polyclonal samples. General findings and caveats noted by the study authors: At every time point, the repertoire was dominated by expanded TRB clones first identified before ART initiation, although this dominance fluctuated and, in many PLHIV, declined after ART. CDR3 length ranges in HIV repertoires were narrower than in controls, and network structure suggested an antigen-experienced repertoire with only a slight naive shift after ART. Owing to limited PBMC availability, only the TCR beta chain was sequenced, without alpha chain pairing. No data were available on ART adherence, viral resistance or therapy changes, limiting inferences about post-ART repertoire changes. Starting ART was linked to a significant rise in TRB diversity, yet even with long-term ART the diversity remained significantly lower than in transplant donor controls. Unsorted PBMC were profiled instead of sorted CD4+ and CD8+ T cells because pre-ART samples had limited cell numbers. The samples span the years 2004 to 2017, and the ART regimens used may be less effective than current regimens.

Participants were included only if at least one PBMC sample before ART initiation and at least two post-ART samples were available. Every participant with HIV received treatment in the United States of America. Cryopreserved samples of about 0.95-11 million PBMC were thawed and washed before DNA extraction. At the time of the earliest PBMC sample, participants with HIV were aged between about 23 and 54 years. PBMC samples from each participant spanned 1-4 timepoints before ART initiation and 2-8 timepoints after ART initiation, with a median of 7 samples. For every participant, serial HIV viral load, CD4+ T-cell count, ART history and demographic data were obtained. Using a Qiagen kit on a QIAcube, genomic DNA was extracted from unsorted PBMC, with samples processed in batches of 12. To note about this clone: Which antigen it targets is not known. No per-base quality is available; no much larger clone lies one base away.

Sequencing of the TRB variable region was done with the immunoSEQ hsTCRB v3.0 assay at survey level resolution. The target sequencing depth for TRB was roughly 35,000-55,000 T-cell genomes per sample. An Illumina MiSeq with a v3 150-cycle kit was used to sequence the pooled TRB libraries. On the study's bioinformatics: Repertoire analysis was performed in R inside a reproducible Nextflow workflow that covered QC, data transformation and analysis. LymphoSeq2, an R package for exploring AIRR-Seq data, was used to implement custom analyses. A few samples yielding fewer than 5000 total TRB sequences were excluded, leaving 188 analyzed HIV repertoires. Among the 180 or so HIV repertoires that were kept, approximately 61 were collected before ART initiation and roughly 130 were collected after ART initiation. Repertoires were downsampled to 5000 TRB nucleotide sequences, with summary statistics averaged over 100 downsampling iterations. TRB sequences were retained for analysis only if CDR3 regions of at least seven amino acids were present. A Shannon entropy-derived clonality score and the Gini coefficient were used to measure diversity. In the repertoire networks, any two of the top 5000 CDR3 amino acid sequences were connected whenever the two sequences differed by an edit distance of one. For TRB CDR3 amino acid sequences, GLIPH2 was used to predict antigen specificity groups and MHC restriction. Known CMV, EBV, HIV or tissue antigen associations were flagged by matching CDR3 amino acid sequences against VDJdb and McPAS-TCR. Pre-ART, post-ART and control groups were compared with Wilcoxon signed-rank tests and Holm-Bonferroni correction. TCRdb obtained this table from immuneACCESS and retained in-frame rearrangements with V and J assigned. These tables miss some clones; where compared with another copy, unresolved V genes account for less than half of the shortfall, and the remainder is unexplained. The V and J calls and clone size come from that table; D and trimming were worked out from the DNA. This sample gives tens of thousands of clones in total; approximately 83% of them show up just once. Approximately 15% of the sample is in the top ten clones.

Between the V and J ends, shortened by 6 bases and 4 bases respectively, the junction contains 15 bases. Taken from cysteine to phenylalanine, the CDR3 has 13 residues. The retained sequence is limited to the CDR3, 39 bases, with the frame set at the first base. For CDR1 and CDR2, the germline V gene (reference sequence) lists GTSNPN and SVGIG. This receptor was taken from a man aged 30 to 39 with HIV. The specimen comprised unsorted PBMCs, sampled about 4.1 years after starting antiretroviral therapy. The chain uses TRBV30 and TRBJ1-2, and perhaps TRBD1 as D gene, on 5 matching bases. The CDR3 protein: CACYQGGSYGYTF. The bases are TGTGCCTGTTACCAGGGAGGGAGCTATGGCTACACCTTC.